These 12 T cell receptor beta chains were all obtained from the same sample, sequenced in a study of CD8 T cells in Susac syndrome. RNA totalling roughly 0.5 to 1 ug underwent reverse transcription with random hexamers. TCRdb reprocessed the immunoSEQ multiplex PCR reads via MiXCR and lists one record per CDR3 protein. The table has roughly 180,000 distinct CDR3 sequences, around 95% seen once; the top ten hold around 0.14%. Sequenced: CD4+ T cells from PBMCs. Receptors were obtained from a human donor in good health.

The chain carries TRBV20-1 and TRBJ1-6, with 8 bases lining up with TRBD1. Germline V gene data show CDR1 as DFQATT and CDR2 as SNEGSKA (reference sequence). The CDR3 runs 13 residues. The V gene end was trimmed by 5 bases and the J gene end by 7 bases; junction bases not matched to a gene: 4. The CDR3 nucleotides read TGCAGTGCTTGGACAGGGTCAAATTCACCCCTCCACTTT. Translation gives CSAWTGSNSPLHF.

J is TRBJ2-3 and V is TRBV29-1; TRBD2 is a possible D gene (6 bases). The ends were cut back, 4 bases at V and 3 bases at J, with 17 bases in the middle. The CDR3 totals 15 residues. The germline V gene has CDR1 SQVTM and CDR2 ANQGSEA. CDR3 coding DNA: TGCAGCGTTGTGGGGGGTCAGGGTTCAACAGATACGCAGTATTTT. Translated: CSVVGGQGSTDTQYF.

The J gene is TRBJ2-3, the V gene TRBV10-3, with 8 bases that match TRBD2. V lost 3 bases and J lost 1; bases outside the gene matches: 6. CDR3 length: 16 residues. Germline loops: CDR1 ENHRY, CDR2 SYGVKD. As DNA, the CDR3 is TGTGCCATCAGTGAAGGGTTGCGGGGGGGCACAGATACGCAGTATTTT. It translates to CAISEGLRGGTDTQYF.

This rearrangement joins TRBV19 to TRBJ2-3, with 7 bases that match TRBD1. Germline loops: CDR1 LNHDA, CDR2 SQIVND (reference sequence). Losses at the gene ends were 4 bases for V and 1 base for J; bases not matched to a gene: 5. The CDR3 is made up of 15 amino acids. The CDR3 here is CASSRNRGGTDTQYF. The CDR3 region has the DNA TGTGCCAGTAGTAGAAACAGGGGCGGCACAGATACGCAGTATTTT. Variable domain in full (rest from reference TRBV19 and TRBJ2-3): DGGITQSPKYLFRKEGQNVTLSCEQNLNHDAMYWYRQDPGQGLRLIYYSQIVNDFQKGDIAEGYSVSREKKESFPLTVTSAQKNPTAFYLCASSRNRGGTDTQYFGPGTRLTVL.

This chain links TRBV9 with TRBJ1-1; a possible D gene is TRBD1 (6 bases). V dropped 4 bases and J dropped 0 bases, with 13 bases sitting between them. Germline-derived CDR1 and CDR2 are SGDLS and YYNGEE. This CDR3 is built from 15 residues. The CDR3 sequence: CASSPHRAMNTEAFF. CDR3 DNA sequence: TGTGCCAGCAGCCCCCACAGGGCCATGAACACTGAAGCTTTCTTT.

The chain couples TRBV6-2 or TRBV6-3 to TRBJ2-3, with D unresolved. The germline V gene has CDR1 MNHEY and CDR2 SVGEGT. The CDR3 spans 11 residues. V lost 2 bases to trimming and J lost 6 bases, with 3 bases between them. This chain's CDR3 is CASSYVDTQYF. The CDR3, as DNA: TGTGCCAGCAGTTACGTGGATACGCAGTATTTT.

This sequence joins TRBV7-2 and TRBJ2-2; D assignment may be TRBD1 or TRBD2 (5 bases each). CDR1 SGHTA and CDR2 FQGNSA come from the germline V gene. V was trimmed by 11 bases and J by 0 bases, leaving 16 bases between them. The CDR3 covers 15 residues. This CDR3 reads CAGHDGDANTGELFF. CDR3 DNA sequence: TGTGCCGGCCATGACGGGGACGCGAACACCGGGGAGCTGTTTTTT. Drawing the rest from reference TRBV7-2 and TRBJ2-2, the complete variable domain is GAGVSQSPSNKVTEKGKDVELRCDPISGHTALYWYRQSLGQGLEFLIYFQGNSAPDKSGLPSDRFSAERTGGSVSTLTIQRTQQEDSAVYLCAGHDGDANTGELFFGEGSRLTVL.

This chain connects TRBV28 to TRBJ2-6; tentatively, D is TRBD1 (6 bases). V lost 6 bases and J lost 0, with 15 bases in between. This CDR3 has 17 amino acids. CDR1 and CDR2 (germline): MDHEN, SYDVKM. The CDR3 nucleotides are TGTGCCAGCAGATCGTGGGACAAGAGCTCTGGGGCCAACGTCCTGACTTTC. This translates into CASRSWDKSSGANVLTF.

The chain combines TRBV7-2 with TRBJ2-2; 7 bases are shared with TRBD2. V lost 11 bases and J lost 4; bases outside the gene matches: 13. Germline V gene data show CDR1 as SGHTA and CDR2 as FQGNSA. The CDR3 is 15 amino acids. The CDR3 DNA follows: TGTGCCGCCGCGTCCCCGGGGGGAATCACCGGGGAGCTGTTTTTT. Translation gives CAAASPGGITGELFF.

In this sample, this clonotype turned up once. The chain recombines TRBV20-1 with TRBJ2-5, with TRBD2 matching over 10 bases. This CDR3 is 14 amino acids long. Germline V lookup: CDR1 DFQATT, CDR2 SNEGSKA (reference sequence). After removal of 3 bases from V and 4 bases from J, the junction contained 5 bases not matched to a gene. The CDR3 DNA follows: TGCAGTGCTAGTACGTCTAGCGGGGGAGAGACCCAGTACTTC. This translates into CSASTSSGGETQYF.

This chain joins TRBV25-1 and TRBJ1-1; D may be TRBD1 (6 bases). Deletions cut 5 bases from V and 11 bases from J, with 12 bases between. The CDR3 is 11 residues long. CDR1 is MGHDK and CDR2 is SYGVNS in the germline V gene. The CDR3 sequence: CASSTGFGAFF. As DNA, the CDR3 is TGTGCCAGCAGTACAGGGTTCGGGGCTTTCTTT.

V gene TRBV12-3 or TRBV12-4 combines with J gene TRBJ2-2; D assignment may be TRBD1 or TRBD2 (5 bases each). V lost 5 bases, J lost 6 bases, and 19 bases lay in between. This CDR3 region has 16 residues. CDR3 nucleotides: TGTGCCAGCAGTCCCCTCACAGGAGCGGTCGCCGGGGAGCTGTTTTTT. Protein sequence: CASSPLTGAVAGELFF.